This T cell receptor (beta chain) was identified during a study of PD-L1 blockade in urothelial cancer. Study-wide context: Individuals in the cohort had been given 0 to 3 earlier chemotherapy regimens.

Time point specified: pretreatment peripheral blood. Details on this clone: What it binds is not known.

Study-wide points: Stronger expansion of tumor-associated clones in blood at 3 weeks distinguished durable-benefit patients. Below-median pretreatment blood TCR clonality was a predictor of better survival.

Synthetic TCR analog templates were spiked into all PCRs individually. The data were produced by immunoSEQ multiplex PCR, yet TCRdb's version contains in-frame clones alone and is incomplete. Among some 20,000 clones listed, 75% to 90% were seen once. The sample here was PBMCs, taken around atezolizumab (anti-PD-L1) treatment. This receptor was obtained from a man between 70 and 80 years old with urothelial cancer.

CDR3: CASSPPDRTGELFF. The CDR3, as DNA: TGTGCCAGCAGCCCACCGGACAGGACCGGGGAGCTGTTTTTT. This chain links TRBV11-2 with TRBJ2-2, with TRBD1 identical over 7 bases. Germline CDR1 SGHAT, CDR2 FQNNGV. V lost 5 bases to trimming and J lost 5 bases; unmatched junction nucleotides: 5. The CDR3 covers 14 residues.